The subject of this entry is one T cell receptor beta chain. This sample was included in a study of blood T cell repertoires in COVID-19. Study-level background: From the United States, Italy and Spain came samples of acute and convalescent COVID-19.

Germline V CDR1 and CDR2: MNHEY, SVGAGI. This CDR3 region has 14 residues. Trimming shortened V by 4 bases and J by 5 bases, and 11 bases separated the two germline ends. The method was immunoSEQ multiplex PCR; TCRdb's version includes in-frame clones alone and lacks a portion of them. The sample holds 40,000 to 45,000 clones; under 90% are singletons and the top ten take 20% to 25%. The clonotype originates from a man in his forties or fifties with active COVID-19. The J gene is TRBJ2-2, the V gene TRBV6-5, with D unresolved. Sequencing was performed on peripheral blood. The CDR3 sequence is CASSSHDWTGELFF. The DNA of the CDR3 is TGTGCCAGCAGTTCCCACGACTGGACCGGGGAGCTGTTTTTT.